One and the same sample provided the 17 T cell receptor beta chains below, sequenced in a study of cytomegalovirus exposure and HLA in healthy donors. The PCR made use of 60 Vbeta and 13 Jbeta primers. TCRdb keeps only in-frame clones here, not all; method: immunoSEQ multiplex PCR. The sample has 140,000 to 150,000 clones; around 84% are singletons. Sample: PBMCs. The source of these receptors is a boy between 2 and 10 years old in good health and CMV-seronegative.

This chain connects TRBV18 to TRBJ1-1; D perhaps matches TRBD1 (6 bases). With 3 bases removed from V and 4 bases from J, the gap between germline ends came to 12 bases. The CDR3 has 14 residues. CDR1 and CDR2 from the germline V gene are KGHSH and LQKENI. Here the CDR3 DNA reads TGTGCCAGCTCACCGGGACAAAAGGGCACTGAAGCTTTCTTT. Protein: CASSPGQKGTEAFF.

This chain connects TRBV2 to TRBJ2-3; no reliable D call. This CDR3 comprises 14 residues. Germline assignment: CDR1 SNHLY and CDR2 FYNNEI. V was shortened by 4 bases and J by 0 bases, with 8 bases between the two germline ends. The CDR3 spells CASSAEMSTDTQYF. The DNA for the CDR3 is TGTGCCAGCAGTGCCGAGATGAGCACAGATACGCAGTATTTT.

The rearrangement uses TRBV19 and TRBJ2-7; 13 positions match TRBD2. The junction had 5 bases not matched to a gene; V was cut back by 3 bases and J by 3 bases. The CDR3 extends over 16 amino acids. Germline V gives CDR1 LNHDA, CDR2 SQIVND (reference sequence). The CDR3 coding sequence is TGTGCCAGTAGTATTGGACTAGCGGGAGTAGTCTACGAGCAGTACTTC. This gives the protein CASSIGLAGVVYEQYF. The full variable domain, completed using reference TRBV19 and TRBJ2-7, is DGGITQSPKYLFRKEGQNVTLSCEQNLNHDAMYWYRQDPGQGLRLIYYSQIVNDFQKGDIAEGYSVSREKKESFPLTVTSAQKNPTAFYLCASSIGLAGVVYEQYFGPGTRLTVT.

DNA of the CDR3: TGTGCCAGCAGCTCGAGCCCATCGGTAGGGGGCCCATATGGCTACACCTTC. This codes for CASSSSPSVGGPYGYTF. The rearrangement links TRBV9 to TRBJ1-2; 7 nucleotides align to TRBD1. The J segment lost 5 bases and the V segment lost 4 bases, leaving 17 bases of the junction unmatched. The CDR3 consists of 17 residues. Per the germline V gene, CDR1 is SGDLS and CDR2 is YYNGEE.

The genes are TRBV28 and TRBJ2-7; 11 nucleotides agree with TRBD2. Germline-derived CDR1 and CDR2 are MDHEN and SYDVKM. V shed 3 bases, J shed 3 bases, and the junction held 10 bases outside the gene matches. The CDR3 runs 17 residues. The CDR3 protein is CASSLEGGLAVNYEQYF. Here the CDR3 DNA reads TGTGCCAGCAGTTTGGAAGGGGGACTAGCGGTAAACTACGAGCAGTACTTC.

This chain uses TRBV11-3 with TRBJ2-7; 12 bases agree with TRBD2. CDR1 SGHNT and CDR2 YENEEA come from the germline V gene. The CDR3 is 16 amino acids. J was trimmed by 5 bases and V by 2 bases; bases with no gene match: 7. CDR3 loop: CASSLYRLAGDNEQYF. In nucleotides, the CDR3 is TGTGCCAGCAGCTTATATAGACTAGCGGGAGATAACGAGCAGTACTTC.

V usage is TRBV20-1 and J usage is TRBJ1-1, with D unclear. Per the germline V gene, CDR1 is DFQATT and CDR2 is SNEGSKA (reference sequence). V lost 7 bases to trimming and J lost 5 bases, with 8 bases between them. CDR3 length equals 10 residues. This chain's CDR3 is CSVTGTEAFF. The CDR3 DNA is TGCAGTGTGACGGGAACTGAAGCTTTCTTT.

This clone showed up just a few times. Here the CDR3 reads CASSQGARFVDQQYF. CDR3 sequence (DNA): TGCGCCAGCAGCCAAGGGGCCAGGTTTGTCGATCAGCAGTACTTC. V is TRBV4-1 and J is TRBJ2-7; D uncertain. CDR1 and CDR2 from the germline V gene are MGHRA and YSYEKL. Trimming took 1 base from V and 8 from J, leaving 18 bases between them. The CDR3 spans 15 residues.

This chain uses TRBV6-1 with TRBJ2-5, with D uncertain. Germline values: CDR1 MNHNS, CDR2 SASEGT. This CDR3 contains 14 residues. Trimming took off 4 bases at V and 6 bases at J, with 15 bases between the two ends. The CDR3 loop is CASSATLVPKTQYF. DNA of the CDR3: TGTGCCAGCAGTGCGACGCTAGTCCCGAAGACCCAGTACTTC.

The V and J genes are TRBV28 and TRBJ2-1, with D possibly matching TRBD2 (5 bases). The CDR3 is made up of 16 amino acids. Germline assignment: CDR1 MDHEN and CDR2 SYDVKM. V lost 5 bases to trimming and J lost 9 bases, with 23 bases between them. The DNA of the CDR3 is TGTGCCAGCAGTACTTCCTCCGGGGTACATAACCCTGAGCAGTTCTTC. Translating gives CASSTSSGVHNPEQFF. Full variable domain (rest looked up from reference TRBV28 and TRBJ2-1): DVKVTQSSRYLVKRTGEKVFLECVQDMDHENMFWYRQDPGLGLRLIYFSYDVKMKEKGDIPEGYSVSREKKERFSLILESASTNQTSMYLCASSTSSGVHNPEQFFGPGTRLTVL.

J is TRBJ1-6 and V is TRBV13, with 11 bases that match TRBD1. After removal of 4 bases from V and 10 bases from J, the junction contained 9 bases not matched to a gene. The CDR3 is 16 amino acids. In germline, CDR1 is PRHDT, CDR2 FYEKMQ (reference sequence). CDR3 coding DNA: TGTGCCAGCAGCTCGTGGACAGGGGGCAGAGAATCACCCCTCCACTTT. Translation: CASSSWTGGRESPLHF.

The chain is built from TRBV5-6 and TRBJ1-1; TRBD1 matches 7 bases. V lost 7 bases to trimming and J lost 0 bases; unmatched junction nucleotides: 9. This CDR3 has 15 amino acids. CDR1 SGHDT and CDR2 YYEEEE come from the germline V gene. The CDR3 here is CASERDRLMNTEAFF. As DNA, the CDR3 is TGTGCCAGCGAACGGGACAGACTCATGAACACTGAAGCTTTCTTT.

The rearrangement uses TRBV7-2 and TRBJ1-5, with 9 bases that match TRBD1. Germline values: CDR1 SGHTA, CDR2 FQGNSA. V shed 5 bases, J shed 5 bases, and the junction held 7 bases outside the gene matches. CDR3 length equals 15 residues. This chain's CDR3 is CASSRTGGVYQPQHF. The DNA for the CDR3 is TGTGCCAGCAGCAGAACAGGGGGCGTTTATCAGCCCCAGCATTTT.

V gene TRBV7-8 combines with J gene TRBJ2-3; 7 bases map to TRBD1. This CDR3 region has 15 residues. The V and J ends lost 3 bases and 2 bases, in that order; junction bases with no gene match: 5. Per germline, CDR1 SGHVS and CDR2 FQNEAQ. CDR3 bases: TGTGCCAGCAGCTTTTTGGGACAGAACACAGATACGCAGTATTTT. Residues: CASSFLGQNTDTQYF.

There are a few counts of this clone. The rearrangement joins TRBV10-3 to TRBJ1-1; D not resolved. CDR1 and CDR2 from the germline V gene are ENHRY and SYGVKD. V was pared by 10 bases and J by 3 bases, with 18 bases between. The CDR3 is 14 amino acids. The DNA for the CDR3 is TGTGCCACCGAAGACCCGGAGTTCGACACTGAAGCTTTCTTT. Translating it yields CATEDPEFDTEAFF.

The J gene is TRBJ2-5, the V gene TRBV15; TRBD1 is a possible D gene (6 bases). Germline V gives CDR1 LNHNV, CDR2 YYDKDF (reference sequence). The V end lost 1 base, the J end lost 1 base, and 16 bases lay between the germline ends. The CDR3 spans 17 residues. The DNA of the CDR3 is TGTGCCACCAGCAGAGGCACGGCAGGGGTCCTCCAAGAGACCCAGTACTTC. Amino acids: CATSRGTAGVLQETQYF.

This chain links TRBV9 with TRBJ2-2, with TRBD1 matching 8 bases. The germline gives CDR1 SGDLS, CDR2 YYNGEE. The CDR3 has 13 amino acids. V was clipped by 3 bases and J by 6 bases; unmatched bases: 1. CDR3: CASSEQGAGELFF. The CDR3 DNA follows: TGTGCCAGCAGCGAACAGGGGGCCGGGGAGCTGTTTTTT.